There are a few counts of the clone carrying this TCR beta chain. Its target is not known. This specimen belongs to a study of beta chain features in type 1 diabetes. J gave up 5 bases and V 2 bases, and 6 bases lay outside the gene matches. Germline V gene data show CDR1 as SGHVS and CDR2 as FNYEAQ. The CDR3 covers 15 residues. Study observations and caveats: Across all four CD4+ subsets, people with type 1 diabetes showed modestly shorter TCRB CDR3s.

Investigators reverse transcribed all isolated RNA, so they sequenced expressed TCRB transcripts. Sequencing was performed with immunoSEQ multiplex PCR; in TCRdb, only in-frame clones are kept and a portion is missing. The sample carries some 290,000 clones, 14% recorded once. The rearrangement links TRBV7-6 to TRBJ2-5; 9 bases are shared with TRBD2. The clonotype was recovered from a man in his thirties or forties with type 1 diabetes. The sample taken for sequencing was naive CD4+ T cells from blood. CDR3 DNA: TGTGCCAGCAGCTTAAATGTAGCGGGAGTTGAGACCCAGTACTTC. It codes for CASSLNVAGVETQYF.